This TCR beta chain was found in a study of T cells in localized non-small cell lung cancer. Looked up from germline, CDR1 is SGDLS and CDR2 is YYNGEE. Trimming at V came to 1 base and at J to 2 bases, leaving 3 bases not matched to a gene. The CDR3 totals 16 residues. Remarks on this clone: Its antigen is still unknown.

Repertoires were generated with immunoSEQ multiplex PCR, while TCRdb's copy carries only in-frame clones and drops some. This sample has approximately 70,000 clones, with 86% found just once. The study's findings and limits: In uninvolved adjacent lung, T cell clonality reached its highest value, exceeding tumor. Sequencing was restricted to one tumor region; therefore, heterogeneity remains possible. A median of about 52 clones ranked among the top 100 in tumor appeared in adjacent lung.

The TCR comes from a male donor at least 60 years old with stage III squamous cell lung carcinoma. The J gene is TRBJ2-6, the V gene TRBV9; 7 bases agree with TRBD2. Sequenced here: peripheral blood, sampled before any cancer treatment. CDR3 amino acids: CASSVREGTGANVLTF. In nucleotides, the CDR3 is TGTGCCAGCAGCGTAAGGGAGGGAACTGGGGCCAACGTCCTGACTTTC.